This entry concerns a single T cell receptor (beta chain). What it binds is unknown. The CDR3 has 15 amino acids. Germline CDR1 MNHEY, CDR2 SMNVEV (reference sequence). No DNA is given; TCRdb re-called the 5' RACE reads and lists each CDR3 protein once. Its clone listing holds 300,000 to 400,000 distinct CDR3 sequences. The sample comes from a study of monozygotic twins with inflammatory bowel disease. Broader study findings: Ultimately, a single strong signal or clonotype associated with IBD was not supported.

The origin of this receptor is a human donor with ulcerative colitis or Crohn's disease, or a healthy co-twin of an affected twin (not recorded which). The sequencing sample was made of blood. The V call is TRBV27, the J call TRBJ2-1; the D gene TCRdb calls, TRBD2, cannot be checked with no DNA. CDR3 residues: CASSYRDSSYNEQFF.